One and the same sample provided the 24 T cell receptor beta chains below, sequenced in a study of blood T cell repertoires in COVID-19. Clones were sequenced by immunoSEQ multiplex PCR, and TCRdb holds only the in-frame ones, with some missing. Of a few hundred thousand clones listed, 85% are singletons. Sequencing used peripheral blood. The source of these receptors is a woman in her late teens or twenties with acute or convalescent COVID-19.

The V gene is TRBV2, the J gene TRBJ1-4, with 8 bases that match TRBD1. CDR1 is SNHLY and CDR2 is FYNNEI in the germline V gene. Trimming removed 6 bases from V and 7 bases from J; junction bases left unmatched: 4. CDR3 length equals 13 residues. The CDR3 protein is CASRDRGAEKLFF. The CDR3 bases are TGTGCCAGCAGAGACAGGGGTGCTGAAAAACTGTTTTTT.

The chain links TRBV6-5 to TRBJ2-1, with 9 bases lining up with TRBD2. Germline lookup yields CDR1 MNHEY and CDR2 SVGAGI. The junction had 9 bases not matched to a gene; V was cut back by 3 bases and J by 6 bases. The CDR3 sequence is 16 residues long. CDR3 DNA sequence: TGTGCCAGCAGTTATTCGGCGGGGGGGCTGCTCAATGAGCAGTTCTTC. The encoded protein is CASSYSAGGLLNEQFF.

The chain is built from TRBV25-1 and TRBJ2-5; 8 bases match TRBD2. The CDR3 runs to 14 residues. Germline assignment: CDR1 MGHDK and CDR2 SYGVNS. V dropped 1 base and J dropped 5; count of bases not matched to a gene: 3. The CDR3 reads CASSESGGRETQYF. In DNA, the CDR3 is TGTGCCAGCAGTGAATCGGGGGGGCGGGAGACCCAGTACTTC.

This clone was counted a single time. The CDR3 reads CASSPRRGEEVEQYF. The CDR3 nucleotides are TGTGCCAGCAGCCCCCGGCGGGGCGAAGAGGTCGAGCAGTACTTC. The V call is TRBV7-8, the J call TRBJ2-7; TRBD2 is a possible D gene (6 bases). Germline CDR1 SGHVS, CDR2 FQNEAQ. The CDR3 length is 15 residues. V was trimmed by 5 bases and J by 6 bases, leaving 20 bases between them.

The chain links TRBV13 to TRBJ2-2, with TRBD2 matching 13 bases. There are 18 residues in the CDR3. Germline CDR1 PRHDT, CDR2 FYEKMQ (reference sequence). Trimming took 5 bases from V and 3 from J; bases not matched to a gene: 9. CDR3 in amino acids: CASSTRTSGSSDTGELFF. CDR3 sequence (DNA): TGTGCCAGCAGCACCCGGACTAGCGGGAGTAGCGACACCGGGGAGCTGTTTTTT.

The rearrangement joins TRBV2 to TRBJ2-7, with 7 bases that match TRBD2. CDR1 is SNHLY, CDR2 FYNNEI, per germline. The CDR3 spans 13 residues. Losses at the gene ends were 2 bases for V and 6 bases for J; bases not matched to a gene: 4. The CDR3 region is CASSEPAGLEQYF. For the CDR3, the DNA is TGTGCCAGCAGTGAACCAGCGGGGCTCGAGCAGTACTTC.

The gene calls are TRBV11-2 and TRBJ2-7; 8 positions agree with TRBD1. J lost 5 bases, V lost 3 bases, and 21 bases had no gene match. The length of the CDR3 is 19 residues. Germline lookup yields CDR1 SGHAT and CDR2 FQNNGV. In DNA form, the CDR3 reads TGTGCCAGCAGCTTCCCGGGACAGGTCTCGGGGGATGTCAGCCACGAGCAGTACTTC. This encodes CASSFPGQVSGDVSHEQYF.

The V and J genes are TRBV7-2 and TRBJ1-4, with a weak D call TRBD1 (6 bases). V was clipped by 2 bases and J by 4 bases, with 14 bases between them. The CDR3 covers 16 residues. The V gene's germline CDR1 is SGHTA and CDR2 FQGNSA. The CDR3, as DNA: TGTGCCAGCAGCTTAAGAACAGGGCAGATTAATGAAAAACTGTTTTTT. Amino acids: CASSLRTGQINEKLFF.

This clone has just a few counts. V and J are TRBV2 and TRBJ1-5; TRBD1 is a possible D gene (5 bases). Trimming left V 3 bases short and J 0 bases short, with 6 bases between. Germline V gene lookup returns CDR1 SNHLY and CDR2 FYNNEI. The CDR3 contains 14 residues. CDR3 protein: CASSEQGSNQPQHF. CDR3 DNA: TGTGCCAGCAGTGAGCAGGGTAGCAATCAGCCCCAGCATTTT.

The gene calls are TRBV28 and TRBJ2-6; 7 bases align to TRBD1. This CDR3 has 15 amino acids. V lost 2 bases and J lost 2; bases outside the gene matches: 0. Germline V CDR1 and CDR2: MDHEN, SYDVKM. In nucleotides, the CDR3 is TGTGCCAGCAGTTTACAGGGGGCTGGGGCCAACGTCCTGACTTTC. As protein: CASSLQGAGANVLTF.

The chain couples TRBV9 to TRBJ2-7; 12 positions match TRBD2. The V segment lost 1 base and the J segment 0 bases; nucleotides outside the gene matches: 2. The germline gives CDR1 SGDLS, CDR2 YYNGEE. The CDR3 consists of 16 residues. DNA for the CDR3: TGTGCCAGCAGCGTATCGACTAGCGGGAGCTCCTACGAGCAGTACTTC. It specifies CASSVSTSGSSYEQYF. Full variable domain (remainder filled in from reference TRBV9 and TRBJ2-7): DSGVTQTPKHLITATGQRVTLRCSPRSGDLSVYWYQQSLDQGLQFLIQYYNGEERAKGNILERFSAQQFPDLHSELNLSSLELGDSALYFCASSVSTSGSSYEQYFGPGTRLTVT.

The chain links TRBV7-2 to TRBJ2-7; D remains ambiguous. The germline gives CDR1 SGHTA, CDR2 FQGNSA. The CDR3 has 14 amino acids. The V gene lost 6 bases and the J gene lost 7 bases, with 19 bases spanning the gap. CDR3 in DNA: TGTGCCAGCAGAACCCAGTCCAGGCAAATGGAGCAGTACTTC. Its protein is CASRTQSRQMEQYF.

The V gene is TRBV6-4, the J gene TRBJ1-1; D is perhaps TRBD1 (5 bases). This CDR3 is 14 amino acids long. V gave up 2 bases and J gave up 0 bases, with 7 bases separating them. CDR1 and CDR2 from the germline V gene are MRHNA and SNTAGT. CDR3 amino acids: CASSDAGLNTEAFF. CDR3 coding DNA: TGTGCCAGCAGTGACGCAGGGCTGAACACTGAAGCTTTCTTT.

This clone was found a few times. The chain has TRBV2 and TRBJ2-3; D uncertain. The CDR3 contains 15 residues. Germline V lookup: CDR1 SNHLY, CDR2 FYNNEI. V lost 2 bases and J lost 1, with 10 bases in between. DNA for the CDR3: TGTGCCAGCAGTGAACCGTATCAGGGCACAGATACGCAGTATTTT. Translating it yields CASSEPYQGTDTQYF.

This rearrangement joins TRBV12-3 or TRBV12-4 to TRBJ2-1; D unclear. This CDR3 has 13 amino acids. Trimming removed 6 bases at V and 0 bases at J, with 6 bases between. The CDR3 DNA reads TGTGCCAGCAGCCGGAGCTCCTACAATGAGCAGTTCTTC. The encoded protein is CASSRSSYNEQFF.

This clone appeared a single time. CDR3 bases: TGTGCCAGCAGAAGTGGACAGGGGGTAAACACTGAAGCTTTCTTT. Protein product: CASRSGQGVNTEAFF. The rearrangement uses TRBV2 and TRBJ1-1; 10 bases align to TRBD1. J was trimmed by 2 bases and V by 6 bases; bases with no gene match: 6. The CDR3 is 15 residues long. CDR1 and CDR2 from the germline V gene are SNHLY and FYNNEI. Looking up the rest from reference TRBV2 and TRBJ1-1 gives the full variable domain: EPEVTQTPSHQVTQMGQEVILRCVPISNHLYFYWYRQILGQKVEFLVSFYNNEISEKSEIFDDQFSVERPDGSNFTLKIRSTKLEDSAMYFCASRSGQGVNTEAFFGQGTRLTVV.

The chain carries TRBV6-5 and TRBJ2-1, with 12 bases aligning to TRBD2. Germline V gene lookup returns CDR1 MNHEY and CDR2 SVGAGI. V shed 7 bases, J shed 12 bases, and the junction held 13 bases outside the gene matches. The CDR3 extends over 15 amino acids. The CDR3 nucleotides are TGTGCCAGCAACCTCTCACCGACTAGCGGGAGAGGGCAGTTCTTC. Translation gives CASNLSPTSGRGQFF.

In this sample, this clone turned up once. V usage is TRBV12-3 or TRBV12-4 and J usage is TRBJ1-2, with a possible D match to TRBD1 (6 bases). This CDR3 is built from 11 residues. Between the trimmed V and J ends, which lost 6 bases and 9 bases, there was a span of 11 bases. CDR3 region: CASSLRGRYTF. The DNA for the CDR3 is TGTGCCAGCAGCCTCAGGGGACGCTACACCTTC.

J is TRBJ2-5 and V is TRBV7-9, with D possibly being TRBD2 (5 bases). The CDR3 totals 13 residues. Germline assignment: CDR1 SEHNR and CDR2 FQNEAQ (reference sequence). V shed 1 base and J shed 5 bases, with 8 bases lying between them. CDR3 amino acids: CASSLDPGETQYF. In nucleotides, the CDR3 is TGTGCCAGCAGCTTAGATCCGGGGGAGACCCAGTACTTC.

The gene calls are TRBV6-1 and TRBJ1-5, with a weak D call TRBD1 (5 bases). V shed 2 bases and J shed 8 bases, with 19 bases lying between them. CDR3 length equals 16 residues. The germline gives CDR1 MNHNS, CDR2 SASEGT. CDR3 protein: CASSELEERSGEPQHF. Here the CDR3 DNA reads TGTGCCAGCAGTGAATTAGAGGAAAGGTCGGGGGAGCCCCAGCATTTT.

This rearrangement joins TRBV2 to TRBJ2-1; 11 bases are a match to TRBD1. V lost 3 bases, J lost 7 bases, and 5 bases stayed unmatched. The CDR3 is 15 residues long. Germline lookup yields CDR1 SNHLY and CDR2 FYNNEI. Written as DNA, the CDR3 is TGTGCCAGCAGTGAGGGACAGGGGGTAGGGAATGAGCAGTTCTTC. It codes for CASSEGQGVGNEQFF.

This sequence joins TRBV7-9 and TRBJ2-5; TRBD2 agrees at 7 bases. Germline trimming cut 6 bases from V and 4 bases from J; bases unmatched to any gene: 20. The CDR3 extends over 18 amino acids. Germline V CDR1 and CDR2: SEHNR, FQNEAQ (reference sequence). The CDR3 spells CASRTPAWGGDPVETQYF. CDR3 DNA: TGTGCCAGCAGGACCCCCGCGTGGGGGGGGGACCCCGTAGAGACCCAGTACTTC.

The rearrangement uses TRBV18 and TRBJ1-6, with 7 positions matching TRBD1. This CDR3 is built from 15 residues. Trimming removed 3 bases from V and 10 bases from J; junction bases left unmatched: 9. CDR1 and CDR2 (germline): KGHSH, LQKENI. CDR3 nucleotides: TGTGCCAGCTCACCGTTAGGACAGGTCGCCTCACCCCTCCACTTT. Translation gives CASSPLGQVASPLHF.

The CDR3, as DNA: TGTGCCAGCAGCTTGGGAGGGGGGGAATCACCCCTCCACTTT. Residues: CASSLGGGESPLHF. The rearrangement joins TRBV28 to TRBJ1-6; TRBD1 might be the D (6 bases). CDR1 and CDR2 (germline): MDHEN, SYDVKM. The CDR3 consists of 14 residues. V lost 6 bases, J lost 10 bases, and 16 bases lay in between.